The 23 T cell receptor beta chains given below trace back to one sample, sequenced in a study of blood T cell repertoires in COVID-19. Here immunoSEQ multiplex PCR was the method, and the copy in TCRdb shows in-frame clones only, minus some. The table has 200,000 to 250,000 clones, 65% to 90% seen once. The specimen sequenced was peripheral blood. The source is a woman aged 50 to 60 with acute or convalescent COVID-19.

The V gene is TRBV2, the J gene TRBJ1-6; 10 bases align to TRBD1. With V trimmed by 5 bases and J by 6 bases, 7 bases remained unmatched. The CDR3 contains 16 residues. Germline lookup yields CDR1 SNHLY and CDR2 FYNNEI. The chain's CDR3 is CASSLSGTGANSPLHF. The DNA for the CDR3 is TGTGCCAGCAGTCTTTCCGGGACAGGGGCTAATTCACCCCTCCACTTT. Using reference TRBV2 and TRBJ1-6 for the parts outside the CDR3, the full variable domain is EPEVTQTPSHQVTQMGQEVILRCVPISNHLYFYWYRQILGQKVEFLVSFYNNEISEKSEIFDDQFSVERPDGSNFTLKIRSTKLEDSAMYFCASSLSGTGANSPLHFGNGTRLTVT.

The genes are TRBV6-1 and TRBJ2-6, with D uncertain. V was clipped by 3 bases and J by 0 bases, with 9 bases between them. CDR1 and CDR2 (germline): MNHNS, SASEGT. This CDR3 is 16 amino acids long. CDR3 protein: CASSDRQPSGANVLTF. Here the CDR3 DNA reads TGTGCCAGCAGTGACCGACAACCCTCTGGGGCCAACGTCCTGACTTTC.

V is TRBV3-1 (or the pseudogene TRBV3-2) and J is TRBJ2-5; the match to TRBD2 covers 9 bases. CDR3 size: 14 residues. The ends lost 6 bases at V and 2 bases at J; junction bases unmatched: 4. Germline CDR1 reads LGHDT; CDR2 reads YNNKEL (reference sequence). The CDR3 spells CASRRTSAQETQYF. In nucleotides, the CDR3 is TGTGCCAGCAGACGGACTAGCGCTCAAGAGACCCAGTACTTC.

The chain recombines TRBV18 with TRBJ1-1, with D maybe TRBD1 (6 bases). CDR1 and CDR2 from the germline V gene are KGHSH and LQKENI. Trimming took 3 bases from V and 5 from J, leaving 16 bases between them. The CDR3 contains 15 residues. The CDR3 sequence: CASSPPQGWGTEAFF. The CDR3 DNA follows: TGTGCCAGCTCACCCCCACAGGGTTGGGGAACTGAAGCTTTCTTT.

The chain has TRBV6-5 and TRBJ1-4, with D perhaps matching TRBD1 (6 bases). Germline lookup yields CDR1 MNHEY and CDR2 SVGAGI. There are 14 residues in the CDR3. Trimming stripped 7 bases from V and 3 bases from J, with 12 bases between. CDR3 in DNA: TGTGCCAGCAAACAGGGTTTCGCTAATGAAAAACTGTTTTTT. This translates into CASKQGFANEKLFF.

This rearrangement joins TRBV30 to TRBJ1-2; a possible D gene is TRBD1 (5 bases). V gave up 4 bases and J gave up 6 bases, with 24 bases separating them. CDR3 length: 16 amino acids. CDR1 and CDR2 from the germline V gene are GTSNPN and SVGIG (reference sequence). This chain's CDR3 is CAWIKLTEAGVNGYTF. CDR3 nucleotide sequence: TGTGCCTGGATAAAATTAACAGAAGCGGGGGTTAATGGCTACACCTTC.

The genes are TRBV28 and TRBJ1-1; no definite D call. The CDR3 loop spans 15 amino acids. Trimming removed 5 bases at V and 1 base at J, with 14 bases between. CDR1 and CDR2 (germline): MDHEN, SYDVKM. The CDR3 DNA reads TGTGCCAGCAGTCCACTACGGGGTTGGAACACTGAAGCTTTCTTT. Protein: CASSPLRGWNTEAFF.

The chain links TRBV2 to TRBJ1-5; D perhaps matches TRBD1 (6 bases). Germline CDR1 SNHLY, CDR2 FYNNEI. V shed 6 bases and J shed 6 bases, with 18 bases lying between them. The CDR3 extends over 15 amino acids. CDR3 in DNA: TGTGCCAGCAGCCTGGAAGACAGGAGCGGTCAGCCCCAGCATTTT. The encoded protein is CASSLEDRSGQPQHF.

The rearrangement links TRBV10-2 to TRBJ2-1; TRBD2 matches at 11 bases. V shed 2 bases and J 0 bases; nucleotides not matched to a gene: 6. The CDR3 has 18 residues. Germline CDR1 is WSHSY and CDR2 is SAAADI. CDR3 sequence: CASSENGLAGGSYNEQFF. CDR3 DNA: TGCGCCAGCAGTGAGAATGGGCTAGCGGGGGGCTCCTACAATGAGCAGTTCTTC.

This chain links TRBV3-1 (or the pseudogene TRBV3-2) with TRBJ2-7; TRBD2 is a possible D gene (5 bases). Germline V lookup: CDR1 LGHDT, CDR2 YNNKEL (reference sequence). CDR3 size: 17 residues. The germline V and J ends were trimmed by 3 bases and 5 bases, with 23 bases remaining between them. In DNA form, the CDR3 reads TGTGCCAGCAGCCATACCCGGGCGCGGGTAAGTGGCAACGAGCAGTACTTC. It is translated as CASSHTRARVSGNEQYF.

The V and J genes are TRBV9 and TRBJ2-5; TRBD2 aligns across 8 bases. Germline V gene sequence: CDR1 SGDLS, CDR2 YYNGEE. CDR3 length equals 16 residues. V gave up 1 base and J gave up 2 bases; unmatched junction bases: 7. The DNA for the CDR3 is TGTGCCAGCAGCGTAAGCGGGAGTCGGGCTCAAGAGACCCAGTACTTC. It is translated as CASSVSGSRAQETQYF.

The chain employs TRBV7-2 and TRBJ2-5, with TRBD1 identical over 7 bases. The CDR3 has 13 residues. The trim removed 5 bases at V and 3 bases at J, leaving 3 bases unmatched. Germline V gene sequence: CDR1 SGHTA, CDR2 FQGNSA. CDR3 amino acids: CASSTDREETQYF. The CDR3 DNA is TGTGCCAGCAGCACCGACAGGGAAGAGACCCAGTACTTC.

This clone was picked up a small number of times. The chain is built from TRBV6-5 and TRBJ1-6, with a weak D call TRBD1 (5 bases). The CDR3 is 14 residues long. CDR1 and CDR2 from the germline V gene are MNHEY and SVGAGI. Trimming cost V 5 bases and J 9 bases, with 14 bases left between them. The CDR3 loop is CASSIEGDSSPLHF. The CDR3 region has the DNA TGTGCCAGCAGTATAGAAGGGGATAGTTCACCCCTCCACTTT.

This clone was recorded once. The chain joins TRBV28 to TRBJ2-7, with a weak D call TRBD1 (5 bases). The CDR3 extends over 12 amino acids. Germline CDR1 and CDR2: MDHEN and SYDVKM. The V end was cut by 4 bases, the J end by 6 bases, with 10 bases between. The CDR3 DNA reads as TGTGCCAGCAGTTCCGACAGCGCCGAGCAGTACTTC. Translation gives CASSSDSAEQYF.

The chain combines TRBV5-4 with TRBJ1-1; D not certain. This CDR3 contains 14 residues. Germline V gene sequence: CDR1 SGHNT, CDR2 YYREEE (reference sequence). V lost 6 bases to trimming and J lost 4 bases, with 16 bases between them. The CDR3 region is CASMTEGIITEAFF. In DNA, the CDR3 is TGTGCCAGCATGACTGAGGGAATTATCACTGAAGCTTTCTTT.

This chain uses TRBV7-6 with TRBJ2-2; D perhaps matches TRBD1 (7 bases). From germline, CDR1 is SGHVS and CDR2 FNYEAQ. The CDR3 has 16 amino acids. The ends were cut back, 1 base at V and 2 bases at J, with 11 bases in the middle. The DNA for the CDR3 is TGTGCCAGCAGCTTAGGGCAGGGGGGAAACACCGGGGAGCTGTTTTTT. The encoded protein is CASSLGQGGNTGELFF.

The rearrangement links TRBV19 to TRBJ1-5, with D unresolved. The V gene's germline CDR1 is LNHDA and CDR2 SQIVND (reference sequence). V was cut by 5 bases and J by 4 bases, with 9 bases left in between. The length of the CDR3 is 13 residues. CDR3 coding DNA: TGTGCCAGTAGTTACGGGTCTAATCAGCCCCAGCATTTT. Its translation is CASSYGSNQPQHF.

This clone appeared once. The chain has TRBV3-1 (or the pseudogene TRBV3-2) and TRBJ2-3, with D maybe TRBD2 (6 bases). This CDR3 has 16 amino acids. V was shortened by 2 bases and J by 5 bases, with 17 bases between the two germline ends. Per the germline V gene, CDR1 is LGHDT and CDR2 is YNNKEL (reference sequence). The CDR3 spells CASSQRMSGAIDTQYF. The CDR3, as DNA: TGTGCCAGCAGCCAAAGAATGTCGGGAGCGATAGATACGCAGTATTTT.

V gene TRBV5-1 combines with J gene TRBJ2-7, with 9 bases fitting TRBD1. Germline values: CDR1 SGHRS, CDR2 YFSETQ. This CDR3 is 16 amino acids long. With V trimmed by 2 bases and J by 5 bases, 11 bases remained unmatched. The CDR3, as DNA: TGCGCCAGCAGCTTTTTCCGGGACAGGGTCCCCAACGAGCAGTACTTC. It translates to CASSFFRDRVPNEQYF. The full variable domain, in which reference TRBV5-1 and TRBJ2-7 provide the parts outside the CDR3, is KAGVTQTPRYLIKTRGQQVTLSCSPISGHRSVSWYQQTPGQGLQFLFEYFSETQRNKGNFPGRFSGRQFSNSRSEMNVSTLELGDSALYLCASSFFRDRVPNEQYFGPGTRLTVT.

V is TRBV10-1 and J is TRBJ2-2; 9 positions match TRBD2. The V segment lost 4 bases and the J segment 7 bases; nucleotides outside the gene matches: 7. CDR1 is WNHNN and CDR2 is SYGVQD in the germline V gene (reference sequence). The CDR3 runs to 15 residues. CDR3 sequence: CASSAASGTNGELFF. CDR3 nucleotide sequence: TGCGCCAGCAGTGCCGCTAGCGGGACGAACGGGGAGCTGTTTTTT.

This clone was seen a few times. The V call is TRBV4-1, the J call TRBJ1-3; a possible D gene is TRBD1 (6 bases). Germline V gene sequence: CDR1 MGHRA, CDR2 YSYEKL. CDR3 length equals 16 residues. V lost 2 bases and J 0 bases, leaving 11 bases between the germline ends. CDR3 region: CASSQTMTGSGNTIYF. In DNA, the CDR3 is TGCGCCAGCAGCCAAACCATGACAGGCTCTGGAAACACCATATATTTT.

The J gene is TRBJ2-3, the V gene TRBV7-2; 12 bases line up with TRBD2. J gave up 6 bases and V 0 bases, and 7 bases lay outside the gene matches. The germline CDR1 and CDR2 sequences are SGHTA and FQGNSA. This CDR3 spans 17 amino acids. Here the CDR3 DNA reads TGTGCCAGCAGCTTAGCGACTAGCGGGGGCGGCTCGGATACGCAGTATTTT. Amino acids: CASSLATSGGGSDTQYF.

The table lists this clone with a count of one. The CDR3 spells CASSDRDSYGYTF. The CDR3 DNA follows: TGTGCCAGCTCAGACCGGGACAGTTATGGCTACACCTTC. This chain connects TRBV9 to TRBJ1-2; 7 positions match TRBD1. CDR1 and CDR2 (germline): SGDLS, YYNGEE. Losses at the gene ends were 7 bases for V and 5 bases for J; bases not matched to a gene: 8. The CDR3 sequence is 13 residues long.